A single T cell receptor beta chain is shown here with its context. Its matching antigen is unknown. The PCR was carried out with 60 Vbeta primers and 13 Jbeta primers. Produced via immunoSEQ multiplex PCR; TCRdb's table is partial and in-frame only. Its clone listing holds some 180,000 clones. The CDR3 sequence is 14 residues long. Between the trimmed V and J ends, which lost 4 bases and 4 bases, there was a span of 14 bases. The germline CDR1 and CDR2 sequences are WNHNN and SYGVQD (reference sequence). These data belong to a study of cytomegalovirus exposure and HLA in healthy donors. Study outcomes and limitations: The study recorded 160 or so TCR beta chains that were cytomegalovirus-associated. Cytomegalovirus status was reportedly diagnosed by the classifier with high specificity and sensitivity. Differences between HLA loci emerged in a later analysis of TCR association rates, with DRB1 most and HLA-C fewest. Later analysis demonstrated an association between a missense DCLRE1C variant and TCR beta V- and J-gene trimming.

This receptor was identified in a man aged 25 to 40 in good health and CMV-seronegative. V and J are TRBV10-1 and TRBJ2-7; maybe TRBD1 (5 bases). The sequenced material came from PBMCs. CDR3 residues: CASSGEAGMYEQYF. The CDR3 DNA follows: TGCGCCAGCAGTGGGGAAGCAGGGATGTACGAGCAGTACTTC.